Sequencing of this T cell receptor beta chain was carried out in a study of regulatory T cells in long-lasting Graves disease. Broader study findings: Thyroid tissue was not studied; only peripheral blood was.

The time point was: newly diagnosed GD, antithyroid drugs for less than 3 months. PBMC RNA served as the TCR library source. Arm-PCR of CDR3 regions and iRepertoire HTBI primers were the basis on which TCR beta libraries were built. TCRdb reprocessed the multiplex PCR reads with MiXCR, giving one entry per CDR3 protein. The sample includes roughly 500,000 distinct CDR3 sequences, around an eighth of them seen just once. The V and J ends lost 5 bases and 5 bases, in that order; junction bases with no gene match: 14. CDR3 length: 15 residues. Germline CDR1 SQVTM, CDR2 ANQGSEA. This clonotype has a handful of counts. Antigen unknown. These data are also associated with another study on T cells in Graves' hyperthyroidism and ophthalmopathy. From that study: Newly diagnosed patients aged 18 to 65 had hyperthyroidism of under 2 months' duration.

The clonotype originates from a man aged 30 to 39 with Graves disease. V gene TRBV29-1 combines with J gene TRBJ2-5, with 7 nucleotides matching TRBD1. The sample in question was peripheral blood mononuclear cells (PBMCs), obtained at new diagnosis, from a patient treated with antithyroid drugs. The chain's CDR3 is CSVNPRTTGRETQYF. The CDR3 DNA sequence: TGCAGCGTTAACCCCCGAACGACAGGGCGGGAGACCCAGTACTTC.